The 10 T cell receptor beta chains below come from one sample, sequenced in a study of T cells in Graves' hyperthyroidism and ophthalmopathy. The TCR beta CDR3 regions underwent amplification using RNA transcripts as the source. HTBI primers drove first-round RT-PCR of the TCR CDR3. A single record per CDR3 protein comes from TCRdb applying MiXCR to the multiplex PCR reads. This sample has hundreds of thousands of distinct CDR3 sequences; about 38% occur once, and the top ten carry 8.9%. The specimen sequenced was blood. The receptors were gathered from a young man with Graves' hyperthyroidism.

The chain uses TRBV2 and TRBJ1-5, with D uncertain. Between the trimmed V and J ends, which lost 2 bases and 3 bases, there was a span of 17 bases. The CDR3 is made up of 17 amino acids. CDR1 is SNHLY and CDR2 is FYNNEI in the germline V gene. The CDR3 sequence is CASSERAPRHLNQPQHF. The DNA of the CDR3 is TGTGCCAGCAGTGAAAGGGCCCCAAGACATCTCAATCAGCCCCAGCATTTT. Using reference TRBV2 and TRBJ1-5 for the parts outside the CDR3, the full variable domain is EPEVTQTPSHQVTQMGQEVILRCVPISNHLYFYWYRQILGQKVEFLVSFYNNEISEKSEIFDDQFSVERPDGSNFTLKIRSTKLEDSAMYFCASSERAPRHLNQPQHFGDGTRLSIL.

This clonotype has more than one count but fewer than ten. The CDR3, as DNA: TGTGCCAGCAGCTTATTTGACCGTTCTGAAGCTTTCTTT. It codes for CASSLFDRSEAFF. The chain links TRBV7-9 to TRBJ1-1; the D is unclear. Germline V gene data show CDR1 as SEHNR and CDR2 as FQNEAQ (reference sequence). V lost 2 bases, J lost 6 bases, and 10 bases lay in between. The CDR3 length is 13 residues.

For the CDR3, the DNA is TGTGCCAGCGGACAGGCCCTCAGGTGGTATGGCTACACCTTC. Its protein is CASGQALRWYGYTF. The chain links TRBV12-3 or TRBV12-4 to TRBJ1-2; 7 bases agree with TRBD1. CDR3 length: 14 amino acids. V shed 8 bases and J 5 bases; nucleotides not matched to a gene: 11.

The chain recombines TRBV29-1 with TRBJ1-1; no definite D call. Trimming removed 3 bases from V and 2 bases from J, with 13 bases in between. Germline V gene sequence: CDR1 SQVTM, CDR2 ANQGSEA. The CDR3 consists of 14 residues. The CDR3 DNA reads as TGCAGCGTTGACCGGGGAGGGCCTAACACTGAAGCTTTCTTT. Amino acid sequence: CSVDRGGPNTEAFF.

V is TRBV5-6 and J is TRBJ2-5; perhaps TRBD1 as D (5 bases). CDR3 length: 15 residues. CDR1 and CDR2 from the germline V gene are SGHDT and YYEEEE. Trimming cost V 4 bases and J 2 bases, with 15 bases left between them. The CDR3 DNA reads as TGTGCCAGCAGCCGGCCTACAGGTGTACAAGAGACCCAGTACTTC. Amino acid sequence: CASSRPTGVQETQYF. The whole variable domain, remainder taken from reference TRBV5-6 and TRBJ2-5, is DAGVTQSPTHLIKTRGQQVTLRCSPKSGHDTVSWYQQALGQGPQFIFQYYEEEERQRGNFPDRFSGHQFPNYSSELNVNALLLGDSALYLCASSRPTGVQETQYFGPGTRLLVL.

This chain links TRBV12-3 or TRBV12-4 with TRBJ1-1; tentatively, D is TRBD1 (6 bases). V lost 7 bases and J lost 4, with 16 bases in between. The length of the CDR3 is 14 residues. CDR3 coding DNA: TGTGCCAGCACCCTCGGGGGGGGCGGCACTGAAGCTTTCTTT. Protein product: CASTLGGGGTEAFF.

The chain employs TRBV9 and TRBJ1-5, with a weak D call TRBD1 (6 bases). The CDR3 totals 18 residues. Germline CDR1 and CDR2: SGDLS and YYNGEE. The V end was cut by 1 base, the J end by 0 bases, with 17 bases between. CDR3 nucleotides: TGTGCCAGCAGCGTATCGTCCGGGGGGCCATATAGCAATCAGCCCCAGCATTTT. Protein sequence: CASSVSSGGPYSNQPQHF.

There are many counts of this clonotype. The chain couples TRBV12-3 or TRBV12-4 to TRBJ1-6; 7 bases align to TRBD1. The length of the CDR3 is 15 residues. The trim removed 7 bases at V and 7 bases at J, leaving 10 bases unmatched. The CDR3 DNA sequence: TGTGCCAGCACCCCTCAGGGGGGCTCGAATTCACCCCTCCACTTT. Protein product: CASTPQGGSNSPLHF.

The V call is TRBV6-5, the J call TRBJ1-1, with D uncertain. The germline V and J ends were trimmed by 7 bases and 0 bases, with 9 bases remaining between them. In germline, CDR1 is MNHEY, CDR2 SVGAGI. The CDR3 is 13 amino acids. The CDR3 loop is CASTEDLNTEAFF. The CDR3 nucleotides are TGTGCCAGCACCGAGGACCTGAACACTGAAGCTTTCTTT.

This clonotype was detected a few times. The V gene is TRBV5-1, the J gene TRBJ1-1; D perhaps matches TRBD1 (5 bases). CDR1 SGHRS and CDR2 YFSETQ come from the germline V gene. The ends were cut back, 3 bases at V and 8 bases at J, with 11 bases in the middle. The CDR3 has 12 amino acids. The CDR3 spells CASSWGGEEAFF. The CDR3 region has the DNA TGCGCCAGCAGCTGGGGGGGAGAAGAAGCTTTCTTT.